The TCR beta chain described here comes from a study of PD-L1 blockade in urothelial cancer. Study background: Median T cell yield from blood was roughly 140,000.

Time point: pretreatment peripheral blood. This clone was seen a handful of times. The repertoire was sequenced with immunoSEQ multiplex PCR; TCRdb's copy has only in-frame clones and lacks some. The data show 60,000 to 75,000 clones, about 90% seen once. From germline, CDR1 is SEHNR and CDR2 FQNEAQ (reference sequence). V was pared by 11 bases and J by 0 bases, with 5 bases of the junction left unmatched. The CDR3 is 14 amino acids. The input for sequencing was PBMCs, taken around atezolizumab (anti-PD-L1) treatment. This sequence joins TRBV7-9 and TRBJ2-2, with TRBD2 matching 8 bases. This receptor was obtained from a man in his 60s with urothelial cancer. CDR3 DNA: TGTGCCGGGGAGGGACTAGCGAACACCGGGGAGCTGTTTTTT. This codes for CAGEGLANTGELFF.